The 16 T cell receptor beta chains given below trace back to one sample, sequenced in a study of T-cell reconstitution after alpha-beta-depleted transplantation in children (dated by TCRdb to about 2016). Libraries were constructed by PCR. Reads for this sample came from an Illumina HiSeq 2500. TCR libraries were prepared with molecular barcoding, using unique molecular identifiers to normalize TCRbeta repertoire quantification. TCRdb reran the public reads through fastp at Q25 and MiXCR, keeping productive beta chains. Every distinct CDR3 protein forms one entry, paired with its most common genes and DNA. For this sample there are around 96,000 distinct CDR3 sequences; 9% to 15% appear just once. The ten largest clones capture approximately 13% of the sample. Material: PBMCs from the stem cell graft donor, obtained from the stem cell graft. Source of these receptors: a human donor who donated a stem cell graft to a child with inherited bone marrow failure.

The chain links TRBV7-9 to TRBJ2-1, with 10 bases aligning to TRBD1. This CDR3 contains 16 residues. The germline V gene has CDR1 SEHNR and CDR2 FQNEAQ (reference sequence). Trimming at V came to 1 base and at J to 12 bases, leaving 12 bases not matched to a gene. CDR3 sequence (DNA): TGTGCCAGCAGCTTAGGTTGGGGGACAGGGGTACGTTGGCAGTTCTTC. Encoded protein: CASSLGWGTGVRWQFF.

The chain recombines TRBV24-1 with TRBJ1-1; no reliable D call. The CDR3 consists of 11 residues. The V end lost 9 bases, the J end lost 11 bases, and 15 bases lay between the germline ends. From germline, CDR1 is KGHDR and CDR2 SFDVKD. CDR3 DNA: TGTGCCACCTCAGGACGCCAGTCTGCTTTCTTT. This codes for CATSGRQSAFF.

This clonotype was picked up many times. The chain carries TRBV7-9 and TRBJ2-7; D remains ambiguous. Germline V gene lookup returns CDR1 SEHNR and CDR2 FQNEAQ (reference sequence). The V gene lost 7 bases and the J gene lost 0 bases, with 13 bases spanning the gap. The CDR3 extends over 14 amino acids. The CDR3 is CASTLGNPSYEQYF. CDR3 coding DNA: TGTGCCAGCACACTCGGAAACCCCTCCTACGAGCAGTACTTC. The whole variable domain, filled in from reference TRBV7-9 and TRBJ2-7, reads DTGVSQNPRHKITKRGQNVTFRCDPISEHNRLYWYRQTLGQGPEFLTYFQNEAQLEKSRLLSDRFSAERPKGSFSTLEIQRTEQGDSAMYLCASTLGNPSYEQYFGPGTRLTVT.

This clonotype was recorded at least ten times. This chain uses TRBV27 with TRBJ2-7; 8 nucleotides agree with TRBD1. V dropped 1 base and J dropped 3; count of bases not matched to a gene: 5. This CDR3 is built from 15 residues. Germline-derived CDR1 and CDR2 are MNHEY and SMNVEV (reference sequence). CDR3 in amino acids: CASSLYPGQDYEQYF. The CDR3 coding sequence is TGTGCCAGCAGTTTATACCCGGGACAGGACTACGAGCAGTACTTC.

This clonotype has ten or more counts. This rearrangement joins TRBV10-3 to TRBJ1-2; the D gene is possibly TRBD1 (6 bases). The length of the CDR3 is 13 residues. From germline, CDR1 is ENHRY and CDR2 SYGVKD. V shed 5 bases and J shed 6 bases, with 13 bases lying between them. CDR3 DNA sequence: TGTGCCATCAGTAGGGGGTTATTGGATGGCTACACCTTC. Protein sequence: CAISRGLLDGYTF.

The sample holds one count of this clonotype. Here the CDR3 reads CATSRDHAGADSDTQYF. The DNA for the CDR3 is TGTGCCACCAGCAGAGATCATGCAGGGGCAGACTCAGATACGCAGTATTTT. The gene calls are TRBV15 and TRBJ2-3; possible D gene TRBD1, 6 bases. In germline, CDR1 is LNHNV, CDR2 YYDKDF (reference sequence). There are 17 residues in the CDR3. V was trimmed by 0 bases and J by 4 bases, leaving 17 bases between them.

This clonotype has at least ten counts. The chain carries TRBV3-1 and TRBJ1-4, with D tentatively TRBD1 (5 bases). V was clipped by 2 bases and J by 5 bases, with 21 bases between them. Germline V gives CDR1 LGHDT, CDR2 YNNKEL (reference sequence). This CDR3 spans 18 amino acids. The CDR3: CASSQIRWRGEENEKLFF. DNA for the CDR3: TGTGCCAGCAGCCAAATCCGGTGGAGGGGAGAGGAGAATGAAAAACTGTTTTTT.

This clonotype was seen a few times. The chain employs TRBV25-1 and TRBJ2-1; 16 bases fit TRBD2. With 6 bases clipped from V and 7 bases from J, the junction kept 6 bases outside the gene matches. Germline assignment: CDR1 MGHDK and CDR2 SYGVNS. The CDR3 covers 16 residues. The CDR3 loop is CASSTPGLAGGNEQFF. The CDR3 bases are TGTGCCAGCAGCACCCCGGGACTAGCGGGGGGGAATGAGCAGTTCTTC.

V is TRBV6-2 or TRBV6-3 and J is TRBJ2-5; 10 nucleotides align to TRBD2. CDR3 length equals 16 residues. Trimming at V came to 7 bases and at J to 2 bases, leaving 10 bases not matched to a gene. The germline V gene encodes CDR1 MNHEY and CDR2 SVGEGT. The CDR3 loop reads CASKEPGLAPQETQYF. The CDR3 bases are TGTGCCAGCAAGGAACCGGGACTAGCGCCTCAAGAGACCCAGTACTTC.

The chain couples TRBV6-2 or TRBV6-3 to TRBJ2-3; 10 positions agree with TRBD2. V trimming: 0 bases; J trimming: 4 bases; junction bases outside the gene matches: 13. Per germline, CDR1 MNHEY and CDR2 SVGEGT. This CDR3 spans 19 amino acids. The CDR3 bases are TGTGCCAGCAGTTACTCCGTGCCTAGCGGGAGAGTGAAGCCAGATACGCAGTATTTT. Translated, it gives CASSYSVPSGRVKPDTQYF.

This clonotype was picked up a small number of times. The genes are TRBV19 and TRBJ1-5; D possibly corresponds to TRBD1 (6 bases). V was shortened by 1 base and J by 4 bases, with 14 bases between the two germline ends. The CDR3 covers 16 residues. The germline V gene encodes CDR1 LNHDA and CDR2 SQIVND (reference sequence). CDR3 coding DNA: TGTGCCAGTAGTATAGGAGGGAGGGGGGCGAATCAGCCCCAGCATTTT. Its protein product is CASSIGGRGANQPQHF.

This clonotype has only a few counts. V and J are TRBV7-4 and TRBJ2-7, with D possibly called TRBD1 or TRBD2 (6 bases each). V was pared by 4 bases and J by 0 bases, with 13 bases between. Per the germline V gene, CDR1 is SGHVT and CDR2 is SQSDAQ. The CDR3 spans 15 residues. CDR3 coding DNA: TGTGCCAGCAGCTCGGGGGCCTTAAGCTCCTACGAGCAGTACTTC. It translates to CASSSGALSSYEQYF.

This clonotype has at least ten counts. The chain has TRBV7-3 and TRBJ2-7; D perhaps matches TRBD2 (5 bases). Trimming took 4 bases from V and 6 from J, leaving 16 bases between them. Germline assignment: CDR1 SGHTA and CDR2 FQGTGA. CDR3 size: 14 residues. CDR3 protein: CASSSSGISGEQYF. The CDR3 DNA is TGTGCCAGCAGCTCGTCCGGGATATCTGGCGAGCAGTACTTC.

This clonotype was seen many times. The chain couples TRBV2 to TRBJ2-7, with 7 bases aligning to TRBD1. V was pared by 2 bases and J by 3 bases, with 4 bases of the junction left unmatched. The CDR3 length is 14 residues. Germline CDR1 is SNHLY and CDR2 is FYNNEI. CDR3 nucleotide sequence: TGTGCCAGCAGTGAACAGGGGGTCCTCTACGAGCAGTACTTC. Encoded protein: CASSEQGVLYEQYF.

In this sample, this clonotype turned up a few times. One end of the junction fails to match germline, which may point to a read error. The chain combines TRBV7-2 with TRBJ1-1; TRBD1 matches 11 bases. This CDR3 spans 13 amino acids. Germline V gives CDR1 SGHTA, CDR2 FQGNSA. This chain's CDR3 is CACSGTGGTEAFF. CDR3 nucleotide sequence: TGTGCCTGCAGCGGGACAGGGGGGACTGAAGCTTTCTTT. The complete variable domain, with remaining parts taken from reference TRBV7-2 and TRBJ1-1, reads GAGVSQSPSNKVTEKGKDVELRCDPISGHTALYWYRQSLGQGLEFLIYFQGNSAPDKSGLPSDRFSAERTGGSVSTLTIQRTQQEDSAVYLCACSGTGGTEAFFGQGTRLTVV.

This clonotype was observed many times. The rearrangement links TRBV6-1 to TRBJ1-4, with TRBD1 matching over 7 bases. Germline V CDR1 and CDR2: MNHNS, SASEGT. The CDR3 has 13 residues. With V trimmed by 1 base and J by 14 bases, 7 bases remained unmatched. The CDR3 sequence: CASSEVGQAGLFF. The CDR3 DNA is TGTGCCAGCAGTGAAGTAGGACAGGCCGGGCTGTTTTTT.